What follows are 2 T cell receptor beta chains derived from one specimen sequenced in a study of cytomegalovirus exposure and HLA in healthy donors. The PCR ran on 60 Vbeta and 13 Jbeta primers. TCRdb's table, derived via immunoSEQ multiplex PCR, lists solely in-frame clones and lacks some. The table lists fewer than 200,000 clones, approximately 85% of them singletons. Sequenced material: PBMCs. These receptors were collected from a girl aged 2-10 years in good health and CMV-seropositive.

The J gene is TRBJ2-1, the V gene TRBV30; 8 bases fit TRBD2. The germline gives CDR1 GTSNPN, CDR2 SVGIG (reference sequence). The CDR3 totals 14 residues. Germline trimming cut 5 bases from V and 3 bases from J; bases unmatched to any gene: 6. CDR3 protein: CAWGIAGSYNEQFF. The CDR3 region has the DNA TGTGCCTGGGGAATAGCGGGGAGCTACAATGAGCAGTTCTTC.

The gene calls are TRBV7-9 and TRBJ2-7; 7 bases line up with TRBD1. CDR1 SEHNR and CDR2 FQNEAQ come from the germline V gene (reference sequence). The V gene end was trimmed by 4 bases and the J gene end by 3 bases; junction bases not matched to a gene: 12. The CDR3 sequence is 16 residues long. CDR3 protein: CASSSPQTGPIYEQYF. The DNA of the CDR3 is TGTGCCAGCAGCTCTCCCCAGACAGGGCCGATCTACGAGCAGTACTTC.